This record looks at one T cell receptor (beta chain) sequence and its context. Its antigen is not known. This sample includes further DNA sequences coding for the same CDR3. TCRdb keeps only in-frame clones here, not all; method: immunoSEQ multiplex PCR. The sample has millions of clones; over 85% are singletons. The germline V gene encodes CDR1 MNHEY and CDR2 SMNVEV (reference sequence). The CDR3 loop spans 11 amino acids. Trimming stripped 4 bases from V and 5 bases from J, with 5 bases between. These data come from a study of shared clonotypes between healthy human individuals. Findings and limits, study-wide: With a handful of donors compared, roughly 5% of naive CD4 clonotypes were shared. Despite large depth, sorted-subset datasets appeared incompletely sequenced.

This clonotype originated in a young man in good health. Some clones in this sample may be carry-over from other donors' samples. Sequenced material: naive CD4+ T cells from PBMCs. Indicated subset: CD45RA+ positively selected. The rearrangement uses TRBV27 and TRBJ1-2, with a tentative D call TRBD1 (5 bases). The CDR3 DNA sequence: TGTGCCAGCAGTTCAGGGTATGGCTACACCTTC. This encodes CASSSGYGYTF.